The 10 T cell receptor beta chains below all came from one sample that was sequenced in a study of T cell repertoires in cytomegalovirus infection. TCRdb called the reads again in MiXCR, with one record for every CDR3 protein. The sample holds about 300,000 distinct CDR3 sequences, about a tenth seen once. The sequencing input was PBMCs. Every receptor here comes from a human donor in good health (CMV status not recorded). Some clones in this sample may be carry-over from other donors' samples.

This clonotype was counted at least ten times. The rearrangement joins TRBV6-5 to TRBJ2-4; 7 bases line up with TRBD1. J gave up 7 bases and V 0 bases, and 6 bases lay outside the gene matches. Germline assignment: CDR1 MNHEY and CDR2 SVGAGI. The length of the CDR3 is 15 residues. The CDR3 bases are TGTGCCAGCAGTTACTCGCGCAGGGGGTGGAACATTCAGTACTTC. Encoded protein: CASSYSRRGWNIQYF.

In this sample, this clonotype turned up many times. V is TRBV10-3 and J is TRBJ1-6; no definite D call. Germline CDR1 ENHRY, CDR2 SYGVKD. V shed 0 bases and J shed 4 bases, with 10 bases lying between them. The CDR3 runs 16 residues. The CDR3: CAISESHLTYNSPLHF. The CDR3 DNA is TGTGCCATCAGTGAGTCCCACCTGACGTATAATTCACCCCTCCACTTT.

The J gene is TRBJ1-4, the V gene TRBV5-1; D gene unclear. Deletions cut 3 bases from V and 11 bases from J, with 14 bases between. There are 13 residues in the CDR3. From germline, CDR1 is SGHRS and CDR2 YFSETQ. DNA for the CDR3: TGCGCCAGCAGCTCGACCAGCGAGGGCAAACTGTTTTTT. Its protein is CASSSTSEGKLFF.

This clonotype showed up many times. V is TRBV7-2 and J is TRBJ1-1; D possibly corresponds to TRBD1 (6 bases). Per germline, CDR1 SGHTA and CDR2 FQGNSA. CDR3 length: 14 residues. Trimming took off 5 bases at V and 7 bases at J, with 17 bases between the two ends. In DNA, the CDR3 is TGTGCCAGCAGCCTCATTAGGGGGGAAATTGAAGCTTTCTTT. Amino acid sequence: CASSLIRGEIEAFF.

The rearrangement uses TRBV10-3 and TRBJ2-7; D is ambiguous. The CDR3 runs to 12 residues. Germline-derived CDR1 and CDR2 are ENHRY and SYGVKD. Trimming left V 11 bases short and J 2 bases short, with 13 bases between. The CDR3 loop is CASRQSTYEQYF. The CDR3 DNA reads as TGTGCCTCGCGCCAGAGCACCTACGAGCAGTACTTC.

CDR3 amino acids: CSAADAQTNTEAFF. CDR3 DNA sequence: TGCAGTGCCGCGGACGCCCAGACGAACACTGAAGCTTTCTTT. This chain joins TRBV20-1 and TRBJ1-1; unclear D gene. Trimming took 6 bases from V and 1 from J, leaving 15 bases between them. Per germline, CDR1 DFQATT and CDR2 SNEGSKA (reference sequence). CDR3 size: 14 residues.

The genes are TRBV5-5 and TRBJ1-1; a weak D match, TRBD1 (6 bases). This CDR3 has 18 residues. The V and J ends lost 0 bases and 1 base respectively, with 19 bases between them. Germline CDR1 is SGHKS and CDR2 is YYEKEE (reference sequence). CDR3 residues: CASSLALDRGKGNTEAFF. CDR3 nucleotide sequence: TGTGCCAGCAGCTTGGCTCTGGACAGAGGGAAAGGGAACACTGAAGCTTTCTTT.

This clonotype was detected only a few times. The V and J genes are TRBV27 and TRBJ2-1; 8 bases match TRBD1. Germline V gives CDR1 MNHEY, CDR2 SMNVEV (reference sequence). J was trimmed by 7 bases and V by 5 bases; bases with no gene match: 7. This CDR3 is built from 14 residues. The CDR3 sequence is CASSAGTGGNEQFF. The CDR3 nucleotides read TGTGCCAGCAGTGCCGGGACAGGAGGGAATGAGCAGTTCTTC.

This clonotype was detected many times. V usage is TRBV6-1 and J usage is TRBJ2-1; either TRBD1 or TRBD2 may fit D (5 bases each). Germline V gives CDR1 MNHNS, CDR2 SASEGT. The CDR3 spans 12 residues. V lost 5 bases, J lost 9 bases, and 11 bases lay in between. The CDR3 reads CASSMAGTEQFF. DNA of the CDR3: TGTGCCAGCAGTATGGCCGGGACTGAGCAGTTCTTC.

This clonotype showed up many times. CDR3 sequence reads: CASSLAGPSRSQPQHF. DNA for the CDR3: TGTGCCAGCAGCTTAGCCGGACCCAGTCGCAGCCAGCCCCAGCATTTT. This rearrangement joins TRBV7-3 to TRBJ1-5; D not certain. This CDR3 has 16 residues. Trimming removed 2 bases at V and 7 bases at J, with 18 bases between. Germline CDR1 SGHTA, CDR2 FQGTGA. Drawing the rest from reference TRBV7-3 and TRBJ1-5, the complete variable domain is GAGVSQTPSNKVTEKGKYVELRCDPISGHTALYWYRQSLGQGPEFLIYFQGTGAADDSGLPNDRFFAVRPEGSVSTLKIQRTERGDSAVYLCASSLAGPSRSQPQHFGDGTRLSIL.